This entry features one TCR beta chain sequence. Authors' methods: Reference gene primer amplification gave estimated nucleated cell counts. Some clones are missing from TCRdb's copy, which holds only in-frame ones; the method was immunoSEQ multiplex PCR. V, J and clone size are those of that table, while D and trimming were read from the DNA. The table has about 190,000 clones, 80% to 90% seen once. The ends were cut back, 2 bases at V and 1 base at J, with 14 bases in the middle. This CDR3 comprises 16 residues. The germline V gene encodes CDR1 GTSNPN and CDR2 SVGIG (reference sequence). These data are taken from a study of blood T cell repertoires in COVID-19.

This clonotype was obtained from a man aged 65 to 79 with active or convalescent COVID-19. The chain recombines TRBV30 with TRBJ1-4, with unresolved D. Sample: peripheral blood. CDR3 residues: CAWSIQTFLTNEKLFF. The DNA of the CDR3 is TGTGCCTGGAGTATACAGACCTTTCTAACTAATGAAAAACTGTTTTTT.